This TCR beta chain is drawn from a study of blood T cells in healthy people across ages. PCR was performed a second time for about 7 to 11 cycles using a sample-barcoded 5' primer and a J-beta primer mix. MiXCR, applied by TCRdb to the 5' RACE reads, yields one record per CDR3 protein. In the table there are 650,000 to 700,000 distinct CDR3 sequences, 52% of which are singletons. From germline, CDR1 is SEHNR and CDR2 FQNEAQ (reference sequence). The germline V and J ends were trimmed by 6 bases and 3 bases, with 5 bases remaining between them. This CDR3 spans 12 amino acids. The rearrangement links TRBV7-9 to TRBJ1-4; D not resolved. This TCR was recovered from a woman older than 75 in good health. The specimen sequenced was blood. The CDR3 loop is CASSRANEKLFF. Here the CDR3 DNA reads TGTGCCAGCAGTAGGGCTAATGAAAAACTGTTTTTT.